A single sample gave rise to the 29 T cell receptor beta chains below, sequenced in a study of identical twins (dated by TCRdb to 2015 to 2016). Receptor libraries were prepared by 5' RACE. The run used an Illumina HiSeq 2000. TCRdb redid the processing of the public reads, applying fastp at Q25 and MiXCR, and retained in-frame beta chains. Identical CDR3 protein sequences are pooled into one entry, listed with their most common genes and DNA. The sample data list 600,000 to 850,000 distinct CDR3 sequences, and 15% to 20% of these were observed just once. The top ten hold around 13% of the sample. This same sample was also part of a study on T cells expressing NK-cell markers.

Material for sequencing was PBMCs. The receptors here all came from a woman aged 18-30 years in good health.

The J gene is TRBJ1-2, the V gene TRBV6-2 or TRBV6-3; perhaps TRBD1 as D (6 bases). The CDR3 totals 13 residues. Trimming shortened V by 6 bases and J by 4 bases, and 12 bases separated the two germline ends. Germline CDR1 is MNHEY and CDR2 is SVGEGT. The DNA for the CDR3 is TGTGCCAGCAGCAGGGGCGAGGGCTATGGCTACACCTTC. Amino acids: CASSRGEGYGYTF.

This clonotype was seen more than once but under ten times. CDR3 amino acids: CASIGPMNTEAFF. For the CDR3, the DNA is TGTGCCAGCATTGGCCCAATGAACACTGAAGCTTTCTTT. This chain links TRBV7-9 with TRBJ1-1; D is undetermined. The germline gives CDR1 SEHNR, CDR2 FQNEAQ (reference sequence). CDR3 length: 13 amino acids. Between the trimmed V and J ends, which lost 7 bases and 0 bases, there was a span of 9 bases.

The J gene is TRBJ2-7, the V gene TRBV7-9; 8 nucleotides line up with TRBD2. Germline V gives CDR1 SEHNR, CDR2 FQNEAQ (reference sequence). After removal of 7 bases from V and 9 bases from J, the junction contained 11 bases not matched to a gene. The CDR3 consists of 13 residues. The CDR3 region is CASTPWGGTRQYF. As DNA, the CDR3 is TGTGCCAGCACCCCTTGGGGTGGGACTAGGCAGTACTTC.

Turning to this clonotype: Mismatch with germline at one junction end may stem from a read error. DNA of the CDR3: TGTGCCAGCAGGTTAGGGGGTCGCAGCTACGAGCAGTACTTC. Translated: CASRLGGRSYEQYF. This chain connects TRBV12-3 or TRBV12-4 to TRBJ2-7, with D perhaps matching TRBD1 (6 bases). The CDR3 has 14 amino acids.

This clonotype was detected only a few times. The J gene is TRBJ1-2, the V gene TRBV7-9; the D is unclear. The CDR3 is made up of 14 amino acids. The V gene lost 5 bases and the J gene lost 4 bases, with 14 bases spanning the gap. Germline-derived CDR1 and CDR2 are SEHNR and FQNEAQ (reference sequence). As DNA, the CDR3 is TGTGCCAGCAGCACCAAGGGCCGGGGCTATGGCTACACCTTC. This sequence encodes CASSTKGRGYGYTF.

This clonotype turned up a few times. This CDR3 reads CASRPGTNQQETQYF. DNA of the CDR3: TGTGCCAGCAGACCCGGGACTAACCAACAAGAGACCCAGTACTTC. The gene calls are TRBV3-1 and TRBJ2-5; 7 nucleotides match TRBD2. The CDR3 consists of 15 residues. Trimming took 6 bases from V and 2 from J; bases not matched to a gene: 9. Germline CDR1 and CDR2: LGHDT and YNNKEL (reference sequence).

This chain uses TRBV12-3 or TRBV12-4 with TRBJ2-5; D perhaps matches TRBD2 (6 bases). Trimming shortened V by 6 bases and J by 3 bases, and 8 bases separated the two germline ends. The CDR3 is made up of 12 amino acids. This chain's CDR3 is CASRSGEETQYF. The CDR3 DNA sequence: TGTGCCAGCAGATCGGGAGAAGAGACCCAGTACTTC.

This clonotype showed up just a few times. The V and J genes are TRBV6-1 and TRBJ1-5; no firm D call. Germline CDR1 is MNHNS and CDR2 is SASEGT. The CDR3 has 14 residues. Trimming cost V 6 bases and J 4 bases, with 13 bases left between them. For the CDR3, the DNA is TGTGCCAGCAGCCGGGAGTTGGGGAATCAGCCCCAGCATTTT. It specifies CASSRELGNQPQHF.

The chain is built from TRBV12-3 or TRBV12-4 and TRBJ1-3; D might be TRBD1 (5 bases). The CDR3 contains 15 residues. Trimming removed 6 bases at V and 0 bases at J, with 12 bases between. CDR3 sequence reads: CASRGLGDSGNTIYF. The DNA of the CDR3 is TGTGCCAGCAGGGGACTCGGGGACTCTGGAAACACCATATATTTT.

This chain connects TRBV10-3 to TRBJ2-5; TRBD2 matches 9 bases. V trimming: 10 bases; J trimming: 7 bases; junction bases outside the gene matches: 10. Germline loops: CDR1 ENHRY, CDR2 SYGVKD. This CDR3 region has 13 residues. CDR3: CATVAGVRGTQYF. The CDR3 DNA follows: TGTGCCACTGTAGCGGGAGTCAGGGGGACCCAGTACTTC.

This clonotype was recorded only once. The chain carries TRBV6-2 or TRBV6-3 and TRBJ2-7, with 7 bases matching TRBD2. The CDR3 length is 13 residues. Trimming removed 9 bases from V and 5 bases from J; junction bases left unmatched: 10. Germline V gene sequence: CDR1 MNHEY, CDR2 SVGEGT. CDR3 amino acids: CASWRSGSHEQYF. CDR3 DNA: TGTGCCAGTTGGCGTAGCGGGTCCCACGAGCAGTACTTC.

J is TRBJ2-1 and V is TRBV5-1, with a weak D call TRBD1 (5 bases). CDR3 length: 15 residues. Trimming took 7 bases from V and 3 from J, leaving 17 bases between them. Germline loops: CDR1 SGHRS, CDR2 YFSETQ. CDR3 loop: CASQPVPDIYNEQFF. The DNA for the CDR3 is TGCGCCAGCCAACCCGTTCCGGACATCTACAATGAGCAGTTCTTC.

The chain links TRBV10-3 to TRBJ2-3; D gene unclear. Trimming took 10 bases from V and 5 from J, leaving 16 bases between them. Germline V gene sequence: CDR1 ENHRY, CDR2 SYGVKD. The CDR3 has 13 residues. The CDR3 nucleotides are TGTGCCAATAGCCCTGTTGATGGAGATACGCAGTATTTT. Amino acids: CANSPVDGDTQYF.

The sample holds a few counts of this clonotype. This rearrangement joins TRBV5-1 to TRBJ2-7, with 8 bases lining up with TRBD1. V trimming: 4 bases; J trimming: 6 bases; junction bases outside the gene matches: 6. The CDR3 is made up of 13 amino acids. Germline V gives CDR1 SGHRS, CDR2 YFSETQ. The CDR3 DNA follows: TGCGCCAGCAGCCGAACAGGGGGAATCGAGCAGTACTTC. It encodes CASSRTGGIEQYF.

The rearrangement links TRBV27 to TRBJ2-2; 7 bases match TRBD2. After removal of 3 bases from V and 8 bases from J, the junction contained 9 bases not matched to a gene. Per the germline V gene, CDR1 is MNHEY and CDR2 is SMNVEV (reference sequence). The CDR3 sequence is 15 residues long. The CDR3 spells CASSLSQGLMGELFF. The CDR3 DNA follows: TGTGCCAGCAGTTTGTCGCAGGGACTAATGGGGGAGCTGTTTTTT.

The gene calls are TRBV29-1 and TRBJ2-2; D unresolved. The germline gives CDR1 SQVTM, CDR2 ANQGSEA. The CDR3 is 13 amino acids. Trimming stripped 4 bases from V and 5 bases from J, with 11 bases between. In nucleotides, the CDR3 is TGCAGCGTTGCGAGGATTCCAACCGGGGAGCTGTTTTTT. Protein product: CSVARIPTGELFF.

This chain uses TRBV4-3 with TRBJ2-1; D may match TRBD1 or TRBD2 (5 bases each). Between the trimmed V and J ends, which lost 2 bases and 0 bases, there was a span of 11 bases. CDR1 and CDR2 (germline): LGHNA, YSLEER. This CDR3 has 16 residues. The CDR3 sequence is CASSQNPGTSYNEQFF. CDR3 DNA: TGCGCCAGCAGCCAAAACCCGGGGACCTCCTACAATGAGCAGTTCTTC.

The chain uses TRBV6-2 or TRBV6-3 and TRBJ2-6; D may match TRBD1 or TRBD2 (5 bases each). CDR1 and CDR2 from the germline V gene are MNHEY and SVGEGT. V gave up 6 bases and J gave up 0 bases, with 24 bases separating them. The CDR3 sequence is 20 residues long. CDR3 coding DNA: TGTGCCAGCAGCGCAAAAATTCCGGGACGCTTTAACTCTGGGGCCAACGTCCTGACTTTC. The encoded protein is CASSAKIPGRFNSGANVLTF.

This clonotype has more than one count but fewer than ten. V and J are TRBV20-1 and TRBJ1-5, with D possibly being TRBD1 (6 bases). The CDR3 is 13 residues long. CDR1 DFQATT and CDR2 SNEGSKA come from the germline V gene (reference sequence). V was cut by 6 bases and J by 0 bases, with 9 bases left in between. The CDR3, as DNA: TGCAGTGCCCACAGGGTTAGCAATCAGCCCCAGCATTTT. It yields the protein CSAHRVSNQPQHF.

This clonotype appeared a few times. This chain connects TRBV7-3 to TRBJ2-1; D is possibly TRBD2 (5 bases). CDR1 and CDR2 from the germline V gene are SGHTA and FQGTGA. The V end lost 1 base, the J end lost 9 bases, and 10 bases lay between the germline ends. This CDR3 region has 13 residues. CDR3 in DNA: TGTGCCAGCAGCTTAAACGGAGCGGTTGAGCAGTTCTTC. Protein: CASSLNGAVEQFF.

This chain joins TRBV20-1 and TRBJ2-3; D possibly matches TRBD1 or TRBD2 (5 bases each). V shed 3 bases and J shed 3 bases, with 10 bases lying between them. CDR1 is DFQATT and CDR2 is SNEGSKA in the germline V gene (reference sequence). This CDR3 region has 13 residues. The CDR3 bases are TGCAGTGCTAGCGGGGACGTGACAGATACGCAGTATTTT. Translated: CSASGDVTDTQYF.

This clonotype has a handful of counts. The chain links TRBV12-3 or TRBV12-4 to TRBJ2-5; 9 nucleotides match TRBD2. V lost 9 bases, J lost 5 bases, and 1 base stayed unmatched. This CDR3 region has 11 residues. The CDR3 sequence: CASAGGETQYF. CDR3 in DNA: TGTGCCAGTGCGGGGGGGGAGACCCAGTACTTC.

This chain connects TRBV14 to TRBJ2-3; TRBD2 is a possible D gene (6 bases). There are 14 residues in the CDR3. The V end was cut by 0 bases, the J end by 5 bases, with 9 bases between. Germline loops: CDR1 SGHDN, CDR2 FVKESK. CDR3 DNA: TGTGCCAGCAGCCAAGATCTCGGGGGAGATACGCAGTATTTT. This translates into CASSQDLGGDTQYF.

V and J are TRBV6-6 and TRBJ1-1, with D perhaps TRBD1 (5 bases). The V end was cut by 5 bases, the J end by 4 bases, with 11 bases between. The CDR3 sequence is 13 residues long. CDR1 and CDR2 from the germline V gene are MNHNY and SVGAGI (reference sequence). For the CDR3, the DNA is TGTGCCAGCAGTGGGGGTGGGCGCACTGAAGCTTTCTTT. It is translated as CASSGGGRTEAFF.

V usage is TRBV5-1 and J usage is TRBJ2-5, with D perhaps given as TRBD1 or TRBD2 (5 bases each). V was trimmed by 0 bases and J by 2 bases, leaving 17 bases between them. This CDR3 comprises 17 residues. Per germline, CDR1 SGHRS and CDR2 YFSETQ. This CDR3 reads CASSLATGRNIQETQYF. For the CDR3, the DNA is TGCGCCAGCAGCTTGGCCACGGGACGGAATATTCAAGAGACCCAGTACTTC.

The chain combines TRBV12-3 or TRBV12-4 with TRBJ1-5; perhaps TRBD1 as D (6 bases). The CDR3 is made up of 14 amino acids. With 6 bases removed from V and 6 bases from J, the gap between germline ends came to 15 bases. The CDR3 region has the DNA TGTGCCAGCAGAGATTGGGGGGCTGGTCAGCCCCAGCATTTT. The encoded protein is CASRDWGAGQPQHF.

The chain recombines TRBV18 with TRBJ2-7; no firm D call. Trimming took 6 bases from V and 1 from J, leaving 10 bases between them. This CDR3 has 13 amino acids. Germline V gene sequence: CDR1 KGHSH, CDR2 LQKENI. The CDR3 coding sequence is TGTGCCAGCTCCGGGTTGGGATCCTACGAGCAGTACTTC. Its protein product is CASSGLGSYEQYF.

The gene calls are TRBV11-2 and TRBJ2-1; TRBD2 agrees at 10 bases. Germline V gives CDR1 SGHAT, CDR2 FQNNGV. The CDR3 contains 18 residues. V was pared by 7 bases and J by 7 bases, with 19 bases of the junction left unmatched. The CDR3 here is CASTEGVGLAGAQNEQFF. The CDR3, as DNA: TGTGCCAGCACCGAAGGCGTCGGGCTAGCGGGAGCTCAGAATGAGCAGTTCTTC.

The chain joins TRBV11-2 to TRBJ2-1; 9 bases match TRBD2. The J segment lost 4 bases and the V segment lost 5 bases, leaving 6 bases of the junction unmatched. Germline CDR1 reads SGHAT; CDR2 reads FQNNGV. The CDR3 extends over 15 amino acids. The CDR3 coding sequence is TGTGCCAGCAGCGACCTAGCGGGGAGATACAATGAGCAGTTCTTC. It codes for CASSDLAGRYNEQFF.